Listed here are 9 T cell receptor beta chains from one sample, sequenced in a study of blood T cell repertoires in COVID-19. The repertoire was sequenced with immunoSEQ multiplex PCR; TCRdb's copy has only in-frame clones and lacks some. The table records some 200,000 clones, approximately 90% of them present only once. The material sequenced was peripheral blood. Source of these receptors: a woman aged 40 to 49 with acute or convalescent COVID-19.

This clone was seen more than once but under ten times. The same CDR3 can be traced to other DNA sequences in this sample. J is TRBJ2-3 and V is TRBV11-3; D remains ambiguous. This CDR3 is built from 14 residues. The germline CDR1 and CDR2 sequences are SGHNT and YENEEA. Trimming stripped 0 bases from V and 1 base from J, with 5 bases between. The CDR3 here is CASSLDPRTDTQYF. CDR3 nucleotides: TGTGCCAGCAGCTTAGACCCTCGCACAGATACGCAGTATTTT.

CDR3 DNA sequence: TGTGCCAGCAGCCTTGACAGGAACACTGAAGCTTTCTTT. Translating it yields CASSLDRNTEAFF. The chain carries TRBV5-6 and TRBJ1-1, with D tentatively TRBD1 (5 bases). Germline assignment: CDR1 SGHDT and CDR2 YYEEEE. Trimming shortened V by 4 bases and J by 1 base, and 8 bases separated the two germline ends. The CDR3 contains 13 residues.

This clone came up a few times. V gene TRBV30 combines with J gene TRBJ2-1, with 8 bases lining up with TRBD2. V shed 5 bases, J shed 3 bases, and the junction held 9 bases outside the gene matches. The CDR3 loop spans 15 amino acids. Germline V gene lookup returns CDR1 GTSNPN and CDR2 SVGIG (reference sequence). As DNA, the CDR3 is TGTGCCTGGGACTATGGCGGGGGGTTCTACAATGAGCAGTTCTTC. Protein product: CAWDYGGGFYNEQFF. Filled out from reference TRBV30 and TRBJ2-1, the complete variable domain reads SQTIHQWPATLVQPVGSPLSLECTVEGTSNPNLYWYRQAAGRGLQLLFYSVGIGQISSEVPQNLSASRPQDRQFILSSKKLLLSDSGFYLCAWDYGGGFYNEQFFGPGTRLTVL.

V gene TRBV3-1 (or the pseudogene TRBV3-2) combines with J gene TRBJ1-1; D is uncertain. Between the trimmed V and J ends, which lost 1 base and 7 bases, there was a span of 7 bases. Germline lookup yields CDR1 LGHDT and CDR2 YNNKEL (reference sequence). This CDR3 has 12 residues. The CDR3 DNA sequence: TGTGCCAGCAGCCAAGTTGGCCATGAAGCTTTCTTT. Encoded protein: CASSQVGHEAFF.

This rearrangement joins TRBV5-1 to TRBJ1-1; 11 bases are a match to TRBD1. Germline trimming cut 0 bases from V and 3 bases from J; bases unmatched to any gene: 7. CDR1 is SGHRS and CDR2 is YFSETQ in the germline V gene. The CDR3 totals 17 residues. Here the CDR3 DNA reads TGCGCCAGCAGCTTGGCGGGGACAGGGGGTCCCGACACTGAAGCTTTCTTT. Its protein is CASSLAGTGGPDTEAFF.

The table lists this clone with a count of one. The chain combines TRBV10-3 with TRBJ1-3; 7 bases are shared with TRBD1. In germline, CDR1 is ENHRY, CDR2 SYGVKD. The CDR3 runs to 18 residues. V lost 6 bases and J lost 2; bases outside the gene matches: 16. The CDR3 nucleotides are TGTGCCATCAGCGATTATAGAGGACAGGTTTCGACTGGAAACACCATATATTTT. Protein sequence: CAISDYRGQVSTGNTIYF.

This clone has just a few counts. The chain recombines TRBV5-1 with TRBJ1-5; 9 nucleotides match TRBD1. The ends lost 4 bases at V and 3 bases at J; junction bases unmatched: 5. Germline lookup yields CDR1 SGHRS and CDR2 YFSETQ. The CDR3 spans 15 residues. CDR3: CASSPGTGSNQPQHF. The CDR3 DNA follows: TGCGCCAGCAGCCCCGGGACAGGGTCCAATCAGCCCCAGCATTTT.

The chain carries TRBV9 and TRBJ2-5, with TRBD1 as a possible D gene (6 bases). The germline V and J ends were trimmed by 4 bases and 1 base, with 14 bases remaining between them. The V gene's germline CDR1 is SGDLS and CDR2 YYNGEE. This CDR3 spans 15 amino acids. CDR3 nucleotide sequence: TGTGCCAGCAGCATGGACAGTCAAGTCCAAGAGACCCAGTACTTC. Amino acid sequence: CASSMDSQVQETQYF.

This rearrangement joins TRBV7-3 to TRBJ1-6, with TRBD1 matching over 11 bases. J gave up 7 bases and V 5 bases, and 4 bases lay outside the gene matches. Germline CDR1 reads SGHTA; CDR2 reads FQGTGA. This CDR3 is 15 amino acids long. As DNA, the CDR3 is TGTGCCAGCAGCGACAGGGACAGGGGGAATTCACCCCTCCACTTT. Translating gives CASSDRDRGNSPLHF. The whole variable domain, filled in from reference TRBV7-3 and TRBJ1-6, reads GAGVSQTPSNKVTEKGKYVELRCDPISGHTALYWYRQSLGQGPEFLIYFQGTGAADDSGLPNDRFFAVRPEGSVSTLKIQRTERGDSAVYLCASSDRDRGNSPLHFGNGTRLTVT.